The 22 T cell receptor beta chains listed next were all sequenced from one sample in a study of CD8+CD57+ T cells in acquired aplastic anemia. Profiling of TCR beta VDJ combinations and CDR3 sequences used genomic DNA as template. MiXCR, run by TCRdb on the reads, gives a single entry per CDR3 protein. The sample shows 250,000 to 350,000 distinct CDR3 sequences, 45% to 70% of them seen only once. Sequenced sample: sorted CD4+, CD8+, or CD8+CD57+ T cells (not recorded which) from PBMCs. The receptors originated from a human donor with severe aplastic anemia or a healthy control (not recorded which).

This clonotype was counted ten times or more. This rearrangement joins TRBV27 to TRBJ1-2; D is undetermined. The V gene lost 0 bases and the J gene lost 3 bases, with 11 bases spanning the gap. CDR3 length: 15 amino acids. Germline lookup yields CDR1 MNHEY and CDR2 SMNVEV (reference sequence). The CDR3 protein is CASSLSGRPYYGYTF. DNA for the CDR3: TGTGCCAGCAGTTTATCGGGCAGGCCCTACTATGGCTACACCTTC.

This clonotype was counted many times. The V call is TRBV6-5, the J call TRBJ1-2, with no clear D. Trimming shortened V by 6 bases and J by 5 bases, and 13 bases separated the two germline ends. The CDR3 is made up of 13 amino acids. The germline V gene has CDR1 MNHEY and CDR2 SVGAGI. The CDR3, as DNA: TGTGCCAGCAGGATCCGGGCCAGTTATGGCTACACCTTC. Its protein product is CASRIRASYGYTF.

This clonotype has more than one count but fewer than ten. V is TRBV28 and J is TRBJ2-2; 7 bases match TRBD1. With 5 bases clipped from V and 6 bases from J, the junction kept 6 bases outside the gene matches. Germline CDR1 and CDR2: MDHEN and SYDVKM. This CDR3 is built from 14 residues. The CDR3 bases are TGTGCCAGCAGTCGTATACAGGGGTCCGGGGAGCTGTTTTTT. Amino acids: CASSRIQGSGELFF.

This chain joins TRBV29-1 and TRBJ2-7, with D possibly TRBD2 on 6 matching bases. With 5 bases removed from V and 2 bases from J, the gap between germline ends came to 16 bases. Germline V gene data show CDR1 as SQVTM and CDR2 as ANQGSEA. The CDR3 has 14 amino acids. The CDR3, as DNA: TGCAGCGTTCTAGGCGGGAATCCGGCCTACGAGCAGTACTTC. As protein: CSVLGGNPAYEQYF.

Comment on this clonotype: Its ends do not fully match the called genes, so a read error is possible. The chain employs TRBV10-1 and TRBJ2-7; 9 nucleotides align to TRBD1. The CDR3 extends over 14 amino acids. The germline gives CDR1 WNHNN, CDR2 SYGVQD (reference sequence). CDR3 DNA: TGCTCCAGCAGTGGTACAGGGGGCTGGTACGAGCAGTACTTC. It encodes CSSSGTGGWYEQYF.

This clonotype has ten or more counts. The chain couples TRBV7-9 to TRBJ1-5; D is possibly TRBD1 (5 bases). V was clipped by 5 bases and J by 4 bases, with 21 bases between them. Germline values: CDR1 SEHNR, CDR2 FQNEAQ (reference sequence). The length of the CDR3 is 17 residues. This CDR3 is CASSLGAVLEGNQPQHF. CDR3 sequence (DNA): TGTGCCAGCAGCCTCGGGGCAGTGCTCGAGGGGAATCAGCCCCAGCATTTT.

V and J are TRBV15 and TRBJ2-5, with D unresolved. The CDR3 has 16 residues. CDR1 and CDR2 from the germline V gene are LNHNV and YYDKDF (reference sequence). The ends were cut back, 1 base at V and 2 bases at J, with 14 bases in the middle. The CDR3 nucleotides read TGTGCCACCAGCAGAGTCGCCAGCATAGTTCAAGAGACCCAGTACTTC. Translating it yields CATSRVASIVQETQYF.

This chain links TRBV29-1 with TRBJ1-2; D gene unclear. The CDR3 is made up of 14 amino acids. V shed 2 bases and J shed 0 bases, with 10 bases lying between them. In germline, CDR1 is SQVTM, CDR2 ANQGSEA. CDR3 DNA sequence: TGCAGCGTTGAAACAACAATCTCTAACTATGGCTACACCTTC. This translates into CSVETTISNYGYTF.

This clonotype was seen ten or more times. The V gene is TRBV7-8, the J gene TRBJ1-1; 9 positions match TRBD1. V was pared by 5 bases and J by 5 bases, with 9 bases of the junction left unmatched. Germline CDR1 and CDR2: SGHVS and FQNEAQ. The CDR3 is made up of 15 amino acids. CDR3 protein: CASSLRDRATTEAFF. The DNA for the CDR3 is TGTGCCAGCAGCCTTCGGGACAGGGCTACGACTGAAGCTTTCTTT.

This clonotype was recorded once. The chain carries TRBV20-1 and TRBJ2-7; 7 positions agree with TRBD2. Per germline, CDR1 DFQATT and CDR2 SNEGSKA (reference sequence). The CDR3 consists of 18 residues. V was clipped by 3 bases and J by 7 bases; unmatched bases: 24. Here the CDR3 DNA reads TGCAGTGCTAGGATAATGGGCCTTTTGAGAAGCGGGAAGGAAGAGCAGTACTTC. Amino acid sequence: CSARIMGLLRSGKEEQYF.

In the case of this clonotype: One junction end disagrees with the germline gene, perhaps due to a read error. The chain carries TRBV6-5 and TRBJ1-2, with 10 positions matching TRBD1. CDR1 is MNHEY and CDR2 is SVGAGI in the germline V gene. There are 17 residues in the CDR3. In DNA form, the CDR3 reads TGTGCCAGCAGTTACGACAGGGGGCTTTTCGCGGACTATGGCTACGCCTTC. Translated: CASSYDRGLFADYGYAF.

This clonotype has just a few counts. This chain joins TRBV5-1 and TRBJ2-7; D unresolved. The V end was cut by 4 bases, the J end by 1 base, with 18 bases between. Per germline, CDR1 SGHRS and CDR2 YFSETQ. The CDR3 totals 16 residues. The CDR3 reads CASSQDSDAFSYEQYF. The CDR3 bases are TGCGCCAGCAGCCAAGATTCGGACGCGTTTTCCTACGAGCAGTACTTC. Full variable domain (rest looked up from reference TRBV5-1 and TRBJ2-7): KAGVTQTPRYLIKTRGQQVTLSCSPISGHRSVSWYQQTPGQGLQFLFEYFSETQRNKGNFPGRFSGRQFSNSRSEMNVSTLELGDSALYLCASSQDSDAFSYEQYFGPGTRLTVT.

The chain combines TRBV6-5 with TRBJ2-7; 7 nucleotides line up with TRBD1. The CDR3 runs 13 residues. Unmatched junction bases numbered 8, after V lost 9 bases and J lost 3 bases. Germline V gives CDR1 MNHEY, CDR2 SVGAGI. The CDR3 here is CARGTVKRYEQYF. CDR3 nucleotides: TGTGCCAGGGGGACAGTTAAGCGCTACGAGCAGTACTTC.

This clonotype came up a few times. The chain combines TRBV7-2 with TRBJ2-1, with 7 bases lining up with TRBD1. This CDR3 has 15 amino acids. With 5 bases clipped from V and 1 base from J, the junction kept 5 bases outside the gene matches. Looked up from germline, CDR1 is SGHTA and CDR2 is FQGNSA. This CDR3 is CASSGGQTSYNEQFF. The CDR3 bases are TGTGCCAGCAGCGGGGGACAGACTTCCTACAATGAGCAGTTCTTC.

This chain connects TRBV20-1 to TRBJ2-4; D is uncertain. The ends were cut back, 0 bases at V and 2 bases at J, with 5 bases in the middle. The length of the CDR3 is 13 residues. Germline assignment: CDR1 DFQATT and CDR2 SNEGSKA (reference sequence). The CDR3 bases are TGCAGTGCTAGAGATCCGACCAAAAACATTCAGTACTTC. Protein product: CSARDPTKNIQYF.

Regarding this clonotype: A much larger clone is a single base away; this may be a read error. This chain connects TRBV6-2 or TRBV6-3 to TRBJ1-2; TRBD1 might be the D (6 bases). This CDR3 is built from 17 residues. Per germline, CDR1 MNHEY and CDR2 SVGEGT. The chain's CDR3 is CASSYSAGQVRVYGCTF. DNA of the CDR3: TGTGCCAGCAGTTACTCTGCGGGACAAGTAAGAGTCTATGGCTGCACCTTC.

This clonotype was observed a single time. The J gene is TRBJ1-1, the V gene TRBV7-2; D may be TRBD1 (5 bases). V lost 9 bases to trimming and J lost 9 bases, with 17 bases between them. The germline CDR1 and CDR2 sequences are SGHTA and FQGNSA. The CDR3 runs 12 residues. CDR3 in amino acids: CASSPRGGQAFF. The CDR3 DNA is TGTGCCAGTAGTCCCCGTGGGGGACAAGCTTTCTTT.

J is TRBJ2-7 and V is TRBV20-1; D is undetermined. In germline, CDR1 is DFQATT, CDR2 SNEGSKA (reference sequence). The V and J ends lost 3 bases and 2 bases respectively, with 11 bases between them. The CDR3 consists of 13 residues. CDR3 DNA: TGCAGTGCTAGTACCCCCTCAGCCTACGAGCAGTACTTC. Its protein product is CSASTPSAYEQYF.

This clonotype was counted ten times or more. This sequence joins TRBV6-5 and TRBJ1-6; D perhaps matches TRBD1 (6 bases). V lost 5 bases and J lost 4, with 12 bases in between. This CDR3 comprises 15 residues. Germline CDR1 and CDR2: MNHEY and SVGAGI. The CDR3 DNA is TGTGCCAGCAGTCAATCACAGGGTTATAATTCACCCCTCCACTTT. This translates into CASSQSQGYNSPLHF.

This clonotype was seen ten or more times. The chain links TRBV29-1 to TRBJ1-5, with 7 positions matching TRBD1. The germline gives CDR1 SQVTM, CDR2 ANQGSEA. The junction had 4 bases not matched to a gene; V was cut back by 4 bases and J by 7 bases. There are 12 residues in the CDR3. The CDR3 spells CSVGTGNQPQHF. In DNA form, the CDR3 reads TGCAGCGTTGGGACAGGTAACCAGCCCCAGCATTTT.

The chain uses TRBV5-5 and TRBJ2-1, with 11 bases fitting TRBD2. The CDR3 runs 19 residues. V was clipped by 3 bases and J by 0 bases; unmatched bases: 11. Germline values: CDR1 SGHKS, CDR2 YYEKEE (reference sequence). The DNA of the CDR3 is TGTGCCAGCAGCTCCTTGGTGTCTAGCGGGAGGAGCTCCTACAATGAGCAGTTCTTC. Its protein product is CASSSLVSSGRSSYNEQFF.

This clonotype was seen many times. V and J are TRBV11-2 and TRBJ1-6; no clear D. This CDR3 comprises 15 residues. V lost 3 bases to trimming and J lost 8 bases, with 14 bases between them. Germline CDR1 is SGHAT and CDR2 is FQNNGV. The CDR3 region has the DNA TGTGCCAGCAGCTTTCCTGGCTCCAAGGATTCACCCCTCCACTTT. Amino acids: CASSFPGSKDSPLHF.